Following are 15 T cell receptor beta chains from one sample sequenced in a study of shared clonotypes between healthy human individuals. TCRdb's copy holds only in-frame clones and misses some; the assay was immunoSEQ multiplex PCR. The sample has about 2.4 million clones, roughly 92% seen once. What was sequenced was naive CD4+ T cells sorted from blood. This sample's subset: CD45RA+ positively selected. These receptors were collected from a man aged 18 to 30 in good health.

This chain connects TRBV4-3 to TRBJ2-7; TRBD1 matches at 12 bases. CDR3 length: 16 amino acids. Germline-derived CDR1 and CDR2 are LGHNA and YSLEER. V trimming: 4 bases; J trimming: 2 bases; junction bases outside the gene matches: 6. CDR3 DNA sequence: TGCGCCAGCAGCCCTTCCGGGACAGGGGGCCCCTACGAGCAGTACTTC. Protein: CASSPSGTGGPYEQYF.

The J gene is TRBJ2-2, the V gene TRBV18; a weak D match, TRBD1 (6 bases). V lost 3 bases to trimming and J lost 0 bases, with 11 bases between them. Germline V lookup: CDR1 KGHSH, CDR2 LQKENI. The CDR3 loop spans 16 amino acids. For the CDR3, the DNA is TGTGCCAGCTCACCGGGACAAGCAACGAACACCGGGGAGCTGTTTTTT. Amino acids: CASSPGQATNTGELFF.

This chain joins TRBV5-6 and TRBJ2-2; 9 bases fit TRBD1. V dropped 4 bases and J dropped 3; count of bases not matched to a gene: 7. The CDR3 is 16 residues long. Germline CDR1 is SGHDT and CDR2 is YYEEEE. CDR3 sequence: CASSAQTGGYTGELFF. CDR3 coding DNA: TGTGCCAGCAGCGCCCAAACAGGGGGCTACACCGGGGAGCTGTTTTTT.

This CDR3 reads CAWSQTGTSTDTQYF. CDR3 nucleotide sequence: TGTGCCTGGAGTCAGACAGGGACTAGCACAGATACGCAGTATTTT. V and J are TRBV30 and TRBJ2-3, with D maybe TRBD1 (7 bases). Germline V gives CDR1 GTSNPN, CDR2 SVGIG (reference sequence). The CDR3 has 15 amino acids. Trimming stripped 2 bases from V and 0 bases from J, with 12 bases between. The variable domain in full, with the rest retrieved from reference TRBV30 and TRBJ2-3, is SQTIHQWPATLVQPVGSPLSLECTVEGTSNPNLYWYRQAAGRGLQLLFYSVGIGQISSEVPQNLSASRPQDRQFILSSKKLLLSDSGFYLCAWSQTGTSTDTQYFGPGTRLTVL.

The count of this clone is one. The CDR3 nucleotides are TGTGCCAGCAGCGCGGCCGGCAGTCCATCTGGGGCCAACGTCCTGACTTTC. It is translated as CASSAAGSPSGANVLTF. V gene TRBV7-2 combines with J gene TRBJ2-6; no clear D gene. The CDR3 covers 17 residues. Between the trimmed V and J ends, which lost 5 bases and 1 base, there was a span of 15 bases. The germline gives CDR1 SGHTA, CDR2 FQGNSA.

The chain joins TRBV6-5 to TRBJ2-7; D unclear. From germline, CDR1 is MNHEY and CDR2 SVGAGI. The length of the CDR3 is 15 residues. The V end lost 4 bases, the J end lost 1 base, and 14 bases lay between the germline ends. CDR3: CASSSLWTESYEQYF. For the CDR3, the DNA is TGTGCCAGCAGTTCCCTATGGACGGAGTCCTACGAGCAGTACTTC.

This clone was seen more than once but under ten times. Other DNA sequences from this sample encode an identical CDR3 as well. This chain joins TRBV19 and TRBJ1-5, with D perhaps TRBD1 (5 bases). Deletions cut 8 bases from V and 4 bases from J, with 9 bases between. Germline lookup yields CDR1 LNHDA and CDR2 SQIVND (reference sequence). The CDR3 contains 12 residues. The CDR3 is CASRGENQPQHF. For the CDR3, the DNA is TGTGCCAGTCGAGGGGAAAATCAGCCCCAGCATTTT. The full variable domain, completed using reference TRBV19 and TRBJ1-5, is DGGITQSPKYLFRKEGQNVTLSCEQNLNHDAMYWYRQDPGQGLRLIYYSQIVNDFQKGDIAEGYSVSREKKESFPLTVTSAQKNPTAFYLCASRGENQPQHFGDGTRLSIL.

The rearrangement joins TRBV7-9 to TRBJ1-3; D remains unclear. The CDR3 has 14 residues. Trimming cost V 6 bases and J 3 bases, with 12 bases left between them. Germline-derived CDR1 and CDR2 are SEHNR and FQNEAQ (reference sequence). The CDR3 protein is CASSQPSGGNTIYF. CDR3 nucleotides: TGTGCCAGCAGTCAACCCTCAGGTGGAAACACCATATATTTT. Full variable domain (outside the CDR3, taken from reference TRBV7-9 and TRBJ1-3): DTGVSQNPRHKITKRGQNVTFRCDPISEHNRLYWYRQTLGQGPEFLTYFQNEAQLEKSRLLSDRFSAERPKGSFSTLEIQRTEQGDSAMYLCASSQPSGGNTIYFGEGSWLTVV.

The rearrangement links TRBV28 to TRBJ2-2; D is ambiguous. The ends were cut back, 5 bases at V and 8 bases at J, with 18 bases in the middle. The length of the CDR3 is 15 residues. Germline-derived CDR1 and CDR2 are MDHEN and SYDVKM. The CDR3 region has the DNA TGTGCCAGCAGTCCCCCGGTCCCAGGACGGGGGGAGCTGTTTTTT. Translated, it gives CASSPPVPGRGELFF.

This sequence joins TRBV5-5 and TRBJ1-5; D is unclear. The germline V gene encodes CDR1 SGHKS and CDR2 YYEKEE (reference sequence). V shed 4 bases and J shed 7 bases, with 15 bases lying between them. The CDR3 spans 14 residues. CDR3 nucleotides: TGTGCCAGCAGCCCGGGTTTAGGGCGGCAGCCCCAGCATTTT. Translating gives CASSPGLGRQPQHF.

V gene TRBV5-1 combines with J gene TRBJ2-2; D is possibly TRBD2 (5 bases). CDR3 length: 17 residues. V dropped 3 bases and J dropped 1 base, with 16 bases sitting between them. Germline V gives CDR1 SGHRS, CDR2 YFSETQ. CDR3 sequence reads: CASSSDPMGRNTGELFF. The CDR3 nucleotides are TGCGCCAGCAGCTCGGACCCCATGGGGAGGAACACCGGGGAGCTGTTTTTT.

Comment on this clone: Other DNA sequences within the sample encode an identical CDR3. This sequence joins TRBV9 and TRBJ2-1, with D possibly matching TRBD2 (5 bases). The germline gives CDR1 SGDLS, CDR2 YYNGEE. V lost 0 bases and J lost 3, with 10 bases in between. The CDR3 has 15 amino acids. CDR3 DNA: TGTGCCAGCAGCGTAGGTACCAGCGGCTACAATGAGCAGTTCTTC. It yields the protein CASSVGTSGYNEQFF.

The chain recombines TRBV19 with TRBJ1-5; D unresolved. This CDR3 region has 13 residues. V was shortened by 3 bases and J by 6 bases, with 9 bases between the two germline ends. Germline CDR1 LNHDA, CDR2 SQIVND (reference sequence). CDR3 protein: CASSIRESQPQHF. For the CDR3, the DNA is TGTGCCAGTAGTATCCGAGAGAGTCAGCCCCAGCATTTT.

The chain carries TRBV19 and TRBJ1-1, with D possibly matching TRBD1 (6 bases). Germline V gives CDR1 LNHDA, CDR2 SQIVND (reference sequence). The length of the CDR3 is 14 residues. V lost 5 bases to trimming and J lost 1 base, with 11 bases between them. The DNA of the CDR3 is TGTGCCAGTAGTTCTCAGACAGGGAACACTGAAGCTTTCTTT. Protein product: CASSSQTGNTEAFF.

This clone was seen only once. The DNA for the CDR3 is TGTGCCAGCAGCTGGACACTGCTGAACACTGAAGCTTTCTTT. It is translated as CASSWTLLNTEAFF. The chain links TRBV5-8 to TRBJ1-1; D perhaps matches TRBD1 (5 bases). Trimming took 3 bases from V and 0 from J, leaving 9 bases between them. Germline CDR1 is SGHTS and CDR2 is YDEGEE. This CDR3 spans 14 amino acids.